The 20 T cell receptor beta chains given below trace back to one sample, sequenced in a study of cytomegalovirus exposure and HLA in healthy donors. Primers: 60 Vbeta forward and 13 Jbeta reverse. Sequencing used immunoSEQ multiplex PCR; TCRdb keeps in-frame clones, though not all of them. This table has 110,000 to 150,000 clones, around four fifths appearing once. Sequencing was done on a sample of PBMCs. These receptors were taken from a boy between 2 and 15 years old in good health and CMV-seronegative.

The chain links TRBV6-6 to TRBJ2-3; D might be TRBD2 (6 bases). Germline loops: CDR1 MNHNY, CDR2 SVGAGI (reference sequence). Trimming pared 6 bases from V and 6 bases from J, leaving 22 bases between. CDR3 size: 16 residues. The CDR3 nucleotides are TGTGCCAGCAGCGGTCGGGGGACGGGCACACGTGATACGCAGTATTTT. It translates to CASSGRGTGTRDTQYF.

The chain carries TRBV6-1 and TRBJ2-1, with 11 nucleotides matching TRBD2. Per the germline V gene, CDR1 is MNHNS and CDR2 is SASEGT. This CDR3 contains 15 residues. V shed 8 bases and J 4 bases; nucleotides not matched to a gene: 7. This CDR3 is CASALAGGSYNEQFF. Here the CDR3 DNA reads TGTGCCAGCGCTTTAGCGGGAGGGAGTTACAATGAGCAGTTCTTC.

This clone was picked up a small number of times. V gene TRBV6-5 combines with J gene TRBJ2-7, with a weak D call TRBD2 (6 bases). The V gene lost 5 bases and the J gene lost 2 bases, with 13 bases spanning the gap. This CDR3 comprises 14 residues. In germline, CDR1 is MNHEY, CDR2 SVGAGI. The CDR3: CASSQTGEAYEQYF. Written as DNA, the CDR3 is TGTGCCAGCAGTCAAACGGGGGAGGCCTACGAGCAGTACTTC.

This chain connects TRBV10-3 to TRBJ2-3, with 9 positions matching TRBD2. The CDR3 covers 15 residues. V shed 7 bases, J shed 5 bases, and the junction held 10 bases outside the gene matches. Germline V CDR1 and CDR2: ENHRY, SYGVKD. CDR3 bases: TGTGCCATCAATACCAGCGGGGGGCGGGGAGATACGCAGTATTTT. This encodes CAINTSGGRGDTQYF.

This sequence joins TRBV7-3 and TRBJ2-1; TRBD1 matches at 7 bases. The J segment lost 9 bases and the V segment lost 5 bases, leaving 4 bases of the junction unmatched. CDR1 is SGHTA and CDR2 is FQGTGA in the germline V gene. The CDR3 length is 12 residues. CDR3: CASSATGIEQFF. CDR3 DNA: TGTGCCAGCAGCGCGACAGGGATTGAGCAGTTCTTC.

V is TRBV18 and J is TRBJ1-1; no reliable D call. CDR1 and CDR2 (germline): KGHSH, LQKENI. Trimming stripped 6 bases from V and 5 bases from J, with 19 bases between. This CDR3 has 15 residues. CDR3 protein: CASSQSLVDGTEAFF. The DNA for the CDR3 is TGTGCCAGCTCCCAGTCGTTGGTTGACGGGACTGAAGCTTTCTTT.

V gene TRBV6-5 combines with J gene TRBJ2-2, with D hard to call. Trimming took off 1 base at V and 0 bases at J, with 6 bases between the two ends. Looked up from germline, CDR1 is MNHEY and CDR2 is SVGAGI. The CDR3 is 15 residues long. CDR3 region: CASSYFAANTGELFF. In DNA form, the CDR3 reads TGTGCCAGCAGTTACTTCGCGGCGAACACCGGGGAGCTGTTTTTT.

V and J are TRBV11-2 and TRBJ1-6; 8 bases are a match to TRBD1. The trim removed 5 bases at V and 3 bases at J, leaving 9 bases unmatched. The CDR3 is 17 residues long. The V gene's germline CDR1 is SGHAT and CDR2 FQNNGV. The chain's CDR3 is CASSRDRWIRYNSPLHF. CDR3 in DNA: TGTGCCAGCAGCAGGGACAGGTGGATCCGCTATAATTCACCCCTCCACTTT.

The J gene is TRBJ1-2, the V gene TRBV9; no reliable D call. There are 14 residues in the CDR3. Germline V gives CDR1 SGDLS, CDR2 YYNGEE. Trimming shortened V by 1 base and J by 2 bases, and 9 bases separated the two germline ends. The CDR3 sequence: CASSVREGNYGYTF. The CDR3, as DNA: TGTGCCAGCAGCGTAAGGGAGGGCAACTATGGCTACACCTTC.

The chain recombines TRBV18 with TRBJ2-1; D unresolved. This CDR3 is built from 15 residues. Trimming shortened V by 6 bases and J by 0 bases, and 12 bases separated the two germline ends. Germline-derived CDR1 and CDR2 are KGHSH and LQKENI. DNA for the CDR3: TGTGCCAGCTCGAGAGCTACGAGCTCCTACAATGAGCAGTTCTTC. Protein product: CASSRATSSYNEQFF. Filled out from reference TRBV18 and TRBJ2-1, the complete variable domain reads NAGVMQNPRHLVRRRGQEARLRCSPMKGHSHVYWYRQLPEEGLKFMVYLQKENIIDESGMPKERFSAEFPKEGPSILRIQQVVRGDSAAYFCASSRATSSYNEQFFGPGTRLTVL.

V is TRBV9 and J is TRBJ2-7, with TRBD1 matching 9 bases. The CDR3 runs 15 residues. V lost 3 bases and J lost 5; bases outside the gene matches: 9. Germline CDR1 reads SGDLS; CDR2 reads YYNGEE. The CDR3 DNA reads as TGTGCCAGCAGCGAGGGGGGGACAGGGTGGAACGAGCAGTACTTC. Translating gives CASSEGGTGWNEQYF.

J is TRBJ2-1 and V is TRBV6-5; 8 bases match TRBD2. This CDR3 has 14 amino acids. V gave up 10 bases and J gave up 4 bases; unmatched junction bases: 9. The germline gives CDR1 MNHEY, CDR2 SVGAGI. CDR3 DNA sequence: TGTGCCACCCTCAGGGGCGGGAGGTACAATGAGCAGTTCTTC. This codes for CATLRGGRYNEQFF.

The chain employs TRBV6-6 and TRBJ2-2; D remains ambiguous. Germline CDR1 and CDR2: MNHNY and SVGAGI (reference sequence). This CDR3 spans 13 amino acids. With 2 bases removed from V and 1 base from J, the gap between germline ends came to 2 bases. CDR3 loop: CASSYLNTGELFF. The DNA for the CDR3 is TGTGCCAGCAGTTACCTGAACACCGGGGAGCTGTTTTTT.

The V gene is TRBV6-1, the J gene TRBJ2-5; TRBD1 matches at 8 bases. J gave up 2 bases and V 6 bases, and 2 bases lay outside the gene matches. This CDR3 is built from 13 residues. Germline values: CDR1 MNHNS, CDR2 SASEGT. In DNA, the CDR3 is TGTGCCAGCAGGACAGGGGATCAAGAGACCCAGTACTTC. It encodes CASRTGDQETQYF.

J is TRBJ2-3 and V is TRBV7-6; no clear D gene. Germline-derived CDR1 and CDR2 are SGHVS and FNYEAQ. The CDR3 contains 12 residues. V lost 5 bases and J 4 bases, leaving 7 bases between the germline ends. CDR3 residues: CASSPSADTQYF. The CDR3 DNA reads TGTGCCAGCAGCCCTTCGGCAGATACGCAGTATTTT.

The CDR3 nucleotides are TGTGCCAGCCGGGACAGTTGGATCGTAACCGGGGAGCTGTTTTTT. This codes for CASRDSWIVTGELFF. The rearrangement joins TRBV27 to TRBJ2-2; 7 bases fit TRBD1. CDR1 MNHEY and CDR2 SMNVEV come from the germline V gene (reference sequence). After removal of 8 bases from V and 5 bases from J, the junction contained 11 bases not matched to a gene. The CDR3 is made up of 15 amino acids.

The chain couples TRBV9 to TRBJ2-1, with 15 bases aligning to TRBD2. Germline CDR1 reads SGDLS; CDR2 reads YYNGEE. With V trimmed by 3 bases and J by 6 bases, 13 bases remained unmatched. The CDR3 runs 19 residues. DNA for the CDR3: TGTGCCAGCAGCGCCGTCCCCTGGACTAGCGGGAGGGCTAGCAATGAGCAGTTCTTC. This codes for CASSAVPWTSGRASNEQFF.

The chain carries TRBV12-5 and TRBJ2-1, with 7 bases that match TRBD2. Germline CDR1 and CDR2: LGHNT and FRNRAP. The V gene end was trimmed by 6 bases and the J gene end by 8 bases; junction bases not matched to a gene: 16. The CDR3 is 16 amino acids. The CDR3 DNA follows: TGTGCTAGTGGCCGGCCGACCCCGGGACTACCCCATGAGCAGTTCTTC. Translation gives CASGRPTPGLPHEQFF.

A word on this clone: Given the absence of the conserved phenylalanine or tryptophan at the CDR3 end, a read error is likely. The chain recombines TRBV6-1 with TRBJ1-2; D not resolved. This CDR3 has 11 residues. The V gene lost 3 bases and the J gene lost 8 bases, with 7 bases spanning the gap. Germline values: CDR1 MNHNS, CDR2 SASEGT. CDR3 region: CASSEVRGYTV. CDR3 bases: TGTGCCAGCAGTGAGGTTAGAGGCTACACCGTC.

This chain connects TRBV4-1 to TRBJ2-3; TRBD2 is a possible D gene (7 bases). Trimming took 1 base from V and 2 from J, leaving 19 bases between them. The CDR3 consists of 18 residues. Germline-derived CDR1 and CDR2 are MGHRA and YSYEKL. The CDR3: CASSQAVGWGGPTDTQYF. The CDR3, as DNA: TGCGCCAGCAGCCAAGCGGTTGGATGGGGGGGGCCCACAGATACGCAGTATTTT.